Listed here are 21 T cell receptor beta chains from one sample, sequenced in a study of T cell responses to AZD1222 COVID-19 vaccine. Profiling relied on immunoSEQ multiplex PCR, and the TCRdb table lists in-frame clones only, not all of them. This sample yields 120,000 to 150,000 clones, of which 70% to 90% are seen a single time; about 3.1% belongs to the top ten. The sample was peripheral blood, taken 28 days after the second AZD1222 dose. The receptors derive from an adult who received the AZD1222 COVID-19 vaccine.

V usage is TRBV6-5 and J usage is TRBJ2-2; 12 positions match TRBD2. V was clipped by 6 bases and J by 9 bases; unmatched bases: 8. The CDR3 is 15 residues long. Germline CDR1 is MNHEY and CDR2 is SVGAGI. CDR3 residues: CASRGGLAGPRELFF. CDR3 nucleotides: TGTGCCAGCAGGGGGGGACTAGCGGGCCCAAGGGAGCTGTTTTTT.

The gene calls are TRBV7-3 and TRBJ1-1, with 7 bases lining up with TRBD1. The CDR3 consists of 14 residues. In germline, CDR1 is SGHTA, CDR2 FQGTGA. Unmatched junction bases numbered 4, after V lost 5 bases and J lost 1 base. CDR3 amino acids: CASSETGANTEAFF. The CDR3 region has the DNA TGTGCCAGCAGCGAAACAGGGGCGAACACTGAAGCTTTCTTT.

This clone turned up a few times. This chain links TRBV27 with TRBJ1-3; D remains unclear. CDR3 length: 15 residues. Trimming took off 4 bases at V and 0 bases at J, with 10 bases between the two ends. Germline assignment: CDR1 MNHEY and CDR2 SMNVEV (reference sequence). The CDR3 sequence is CASSSRRSSGNTIYF. Written as DNA, the CDR3 is TGTGCCAGCAGTTCTCGACGGTCCTCTGGAAACACCATATATTTT.

The CDR3 loop is CASSSSGTGFVGYTF. The CDR3, as DNA: TGTGCCAGCAGCTCATCCGGGACAGGGTTCGTTGGCTACACCTTC. This chain connects TRBV7-3 to TRBJ1-2, with 9 bases identical to TRBD1. V dropped 4 bases and J dropped 7; count of bases not matched to a gene: 10. This CDR3 is 15 amino acids long. The germline CDR1 and CDR2 sequences are SGHTA and FQGTGA.

The rearrangement uses TRBV19 and TRBJ2-2, with 11 bases identical to TRBD2. With V trimmed by 4 bases and J by 7 bases, 23 bases remained unmatched. The CDR3 contains 21 residues. Germline V CDR1 and CDR2: LNHDA, SQIVND (reference sequence). The CDR3 bases are TGTGCCAGTAGTAATGCATACCGGGACCGTACTTCTAGCGGGGGGAGCGGGGAGCTGTTTTTT. Protein: CASSNAYRDRTSSGGSGELFF.

This chain joins TRBV7-2 and TRBJ2-3; 7 bases are shared with TRBD2. The trim removed 5 bases at V and 4 bases at J, leaving 3 bases unmatched. The CDR3 spans 13 residues. In germline, CDR1 is SGHTA, CDR2 FQGNSA. The CDR3 spells CASSMTSPDTQYF. The CDR3 DNA sequence: TGTGCCAGCAGCATGACTAGCCCAGATACGCAGTATTTT.

This clone appeared a single time. The V and J genes are TRBV7-3 and TRBJ1-3; D is unresolved. The V and J ends lost 5 bases and 4 bases respectively, with 9 bases between them. The CDR3 covers 13 residues. The germline gives CDR1 SGHTA, CDR2 FQGTGA. CDR3 sequence reads: CASSPNHGNTIYF. The CDR3 DNA sequence: TGTGCCAGCAGCCCTAACCACGGAAACACCATATATTTT.

The rearrangement uses TRBV11-2 and TRBJ2-3; possible D gene TRBD2, 6 bases. This CDR3 contains 15 residues. From germline, CDR1 is SGHAT and CDR2 FQNNGV. The V gene lost 5 bases and the J gene lost 2 bases, with 14 bases spanning the gap. The CDR3 nucleotides are TGTGCCAGCAGCCCCCACGCGGGGCCCACAGATACGCAGTATTTT. This translates into CASSPHAGPTDTQYF.

The rearrangement links TRBV18 to TRBJ1-1, with D tentatively TRBD1 (5 bases). Per the germline V gene, CDR1 is KGHSH and CDR2 is LQKENI. There are 14 residues in the CDR3. V lost 3 bases, J lost 4 bases, and 12 bases lay in between. As DNA, the CDR3 is TGTGCCAGCTCACCCCCGGCAGGGACCACTGAAGCTTTCTTT. Amino acid sequence: CASSPPAGTTEAFF.

The chain carries TRBV12-3 or TRBV12-4 and TRBJ1-6, with D possibly matching TRBD1 (6 bases). The V end was cut by 5 bases, the J end by 13 bases, with 15 bases between. The CDR3 covers 13 residues. Written as DNA, the CDR3 is TGTGCCAGCAGTCTCAGCGGGGGCGCCCCCCTCCACTTT. It is translated as CASSLSGGAPLHF.

This rearrangement joins TRBV6-1 to TRBJ1-1, with 9 nucleotides matching TRBD1. V dropped 3 bases and J dropped 5; count of bases not matched to a gene: 4. This CDR3 contains 14 residues. Germline V gives CDR1 MNHNS, CDR2 SASEGT. The CDR3, as DNA: TGTGCCAGCAGTGATACAGGGGGCAGGACTGAAGCTTTCTTT. It translates to CASSDTGGRTEAFF.

The chain uses TRBV2 and TRBJ1-6; a weak D match, TRBD1 (6 bases). The CDR3 contains 17 residues. The germline V gene encodes CDR1 SNHLY and CDR2 FYNNEI. Trimming removed 6 bases at V and 7 bases at J, with 22 bases between. The CDR3, as DNA: TGTGCCAGCAGGGCGTCGGCAGGGGTTTTCTCGAATTCACCCCTCCACTTT. Its protein is CASRASAGVFSNSPLHF.

The chain combines TRBV30 with TRBJ2-7; 12 nucleotides align to TRBD2. Germline trimming cut 4 bases from V and 7 bases from J; bases unmatched to any gene: 17. CDR3 size: 17 residues. CDR1 GTSNPN and CDR2 SVGIG come from the germline V gene (reference sequence). The CDR3 nucleotides are TGTGCCTGGACTTCGGCTAGCGGGAGGGCCCTGTTTCCAGAGCAGTACTTC. Its protein product is CAWTSASGRALFPEQYF.

The chain has TRBV7-2 and TRBJ1-6; D might be TRBD1 (6 bases). Looked up from germline, CDR1 is SGHTA and CDR2 is FQGNSA. CDR3 length: 15 residues. The V end was cut by 4 bases, the J end by 12 bases, with 19 bases between. The CDR3 DNA is TGTGCCAGCAGCTCCCAGATGGACAGTGATTTACCCCTCCACTTT. This translates into CASSSQMDSDLPLHF.

The CDR3 DNA reads TGCGCCAGCAGCTCCGAGGGATTAGCGGGAGGAACCTACGAGCAGTACTTC. Protein sequence: CASSSEGLAGGTYEQYF. V and J are TRBV5-1 and TRBJ2-7; 10 positions match TRBD2. The CDR3 consists of 17 residues. Unmatched junction bases numbered 11, after V lost 3 bases and J lost 2 bases. Germline V CDR1 and CDR2: SGHRS, YFSETQ. Full variable domain (missing parts from reference TRBV5-1 and TRBJ2-7): KAGVTQTPRYLIKTRGQQVTLSCSPISGHRSVSWYQQTPGQGLQFLFEYFSETQRNKGNFPGRFSGRQFSNSRSEMNVSTLELGDSALYLCASSSEGLAGGTYEQYFGPGTRLTVT.

The chain has TRBV9 and TRBJ2-2; maybe TRBD1 (6 bases). Germline values: CDR1 SGDLS, CDR2 YYNGEE. Trimming stripped 4 bases from V and 5 bases from J, with 15 bases between. CDR3 length: 15 amino acids. CDR3: CASSPPGTKTGELFF. The CDR3 DNA sequence: TGTGCCAGCAGCCCTCCCGGGACAAAGACCGGGGAGCTGTTTTTT.

The chain uses TRBV2 and TRBJ1-2; D is possibly TRBD1 (5 bases). This CDR3 spans 14 amino acids. Deletions cut 6 bases from V and 8 bases from J, with 19 bases between. The germline V gene encodes CDR1 SNHLY and CDR2 FYNNEI. The DNA for the CDR3 is TGTGCCAGCAGCCCCGAGGAGGGGCTTTACGGCTACACCTTC. This codes for CASSPEEGLYGYTF.

This rearrangement joins TRBV5-1 to TRBJ2-2; TRBD1 is a possible D gene (6 bases). V gave up 4 bases and J gave up 5 bases, with 18 bases separating them. CDR1 is SGHRS, CDR2 YFSETQ, per germline. The CDR3 sequence is 16 residues long. The DNA for the CDR3 is TGCGCCAGCAGCCTTACAGGGTCCGGCAAAACCGGGGAGCTGTTTTTT. Translated: CASSLTGSGKTGELFF.

The chain couples TRBV21-1 to TRBJ1-1. TRBV21-1 is annotated as a pseudogene. This CDR3 has 13 residues. The CDR3 DNA sequence: TGTGCCAGCAGCATTCGAGGTGACACTGAAGCTTTCTTT. Translation: CASSIRGDTEAFF.

The rearrangement joins TRBV12-3 or TRBV12-4 to TRBJ2-7; tentatively, D is TRBD1 (5 bases). V was shortened by 3 bases and J by 4 bases, with 7 bases between the two germline ends. The CDR3 has 12 residues. The CDR3 sequence is CASSFSGYEQYF. CDR3 DNA sequence: TGTGCCAGCAGTTTCTCAGGGTACGAGCAGTACTTC.

The chain uses TRBV19 and TRBJ1-1; TRBD1 agrees at 11 bases. V lost 6 bases and J lost 2; bases outside the gene matches: 5. The CDR3 has 15 residues. CDR1 is LNHDA, CDR2 SQIVND, per germline (reference sequence). CDR3 nucleotides: TGTGCCAGTAGCGGACAGGGGGCGCTTAACACTGAAGCTTTCTTT. Its protein product is CASSGQGALNTEAFF.